The source of this TCR beta chain is a study of blood T cell repertoires in COVID-19. The CDR3 spans 15 residues. The germline V gene encodes CDR1 MDHEN and CDR2 SYDVKM. Trimming removed 7 bases from V and 6 bases from J, with 18 bases in between. TCRdb's table, derived via immunoSEQ multiplex PCR, lists solely in-frame clones and lacks some. The sample comprises 130,000 to 150,000 clones, around four fifths of which are singletons, and approximately 2.7% rests with the top ten. This receptor was identified in a woman aged 35 to 49 with active or convalescent COVID-19. The V call is TRBV28, the J call TRBJ2-2; tentatively, D is TRBD1 (5 bases). Sequenced material: peripheral blood. The CDR3 reads CASTWDTGLPGELFF. Here the CDR3 DNA reads TGTGCCAGCACATGGGATACAGGATTGCCCGGGGAGCTGTTTTTT. Based on the CDR3 plus reference TRBV28 and TRBJ2-2, the full variable domain is DVKVTQSSRYLVKRTGEKVFLECVQDMDHENMFWYRQDPGLGLRLIYFSYDVKMKEKGDIPEGYSVSREKKERFSLILESASTNQTSMYLCASTWDTGLPGELFFGEGSRLTVL.